This passage covers 17 T cell receptor beta chains from one sample sequenced in a study of T-cell memory formation after mild COVID-19. TCRdb independently ran MiXCR on the 5' RACE reads; one entry per CDR3 protein. The sample records more than 350,000 distinct CDR3 sequences, approximately 15% being singletons. Specimen: PBMCs or a T cell subset sorted from them (not recorded which). All receptors come from a man between 18 and 29 years old who had mild COVID-19 (a few samples of this study predate the infection). Cell type and time point are not known.

The chain joins TRBV20-1 to TRBJ1-1, with 10 positions matching TRBD1. Germline V CDR1 and CDR2: DFQATT, SNEGSKA (reference sequence). Trimming at V came to 5 bases and at J to 0 bases, leaving 9 bases not matched to a gene. The CDR3 runs to 16 residues. CDR3 DNA sequence: TGCAGTGCTCCCCGGACAGGGGGGTCCGTGAACACTGAAGCTTTCTTT. It encodes CSAPRTGGSVNTEAFF.

In its sample, this clonotype was seen a few times. The V gene is TRBV14, the J gene TRBJ2-7, with TRBD1 identical over 10 bases. The germline CDR1 and CDR2 sequences are SGHDN and FVKESK. The length of the CDR3 is 14 residues. Trimming removed 4 bases from V and 5 bases from J; junction bases left unmatched: 5. The CDR3 here is CASSLRQGANEQYF. The CDR3 nucleotides read TGTGCCAGCAGCCTTCGACAGGGGGCTAACGAGCAGTACTTC.

This clonotype was found a few times. The rearrangement links TRBV4-3 to TRBJ1-2; 7 positions agree with TRBD1. The CDR3 length is 15 residues. The junction had 5 bases not matched to a gene; V was cut back by 0 bases and J by 4 bases. The germline V gene has CDR1 LGHNA and CDR2 YSLEER. CDR3 nucleotides: TGCGCCAGCAGCCAAGACAGGGGGATTGCCTATGGCTACACCTTC. This translates into CASSQDRGIAYGYTF.

The chain joins TRBV28 to TRBJ1-2; D is ambiguous. Trimming cost V 7 bases and J 6 bases, with 24 bases left between them. Germline assignment: CDR1 MDHEN and CDR2 SYDVKM. This CDR3 has 16 residues. The chain's CDR3 is CASNETPAGRTNGYTF. CDR3 nucleotide sequence: TGTGCCAGCAACGAGACGCCGGCAGGAAGAACGAATGGCTACACCTTC.

This clonotype was picked up many times. This chain connects TRBV5-6 to TRBJ1-1; D perhaps matches TRBD1 (6 bases). The V and J ends lost 4 bases and 1 base respectively, with 17 bases between them. CDR1 and CDR2 from the germline V gene are SGHDT and YYEEEE. The CDR3 runs to 16 residues. CDR3 residues: CASSQVERTANTEAFF. CDR3 nucleotide sequence: TGTGCCAGCAGCCAGGTTGAAAGGACAGCGAACACTGAAGCTTTCTTT.

The V and J genes are TRBV2 and TRBJ1-6; 7 bases are shared with TRBD1. Losses at the gene ends were 6 bases for V and 6 bases for J; bases not matched to a gene: 14. Germline V gives CDR1 SNHLY, CDR2 FYNNEI. The CDR3 is made up of 17 amino acids. The CDR3 sequence: CASSASQGRDINSPLHF. CDR3 sequence (DNA): TGTGCCAGCAGCGCCTCACAGGGGAGGGATATTAATTCACCCCTCCACTTT.

V usage is TRBV19 and J usage is TRBJ2-3; TRBD2 agrees at 13 bases. Germline CDR1 reads LNHDA; CDR2 reads SQIVND (reference sequence). V lost 7 bases and J lost 3; bases outside the gene matches: 4. This CDR3 has 15 amino acids. The CDR3 loop is CASMTSGGSTDTQYF. CDR3 nucleotide sequence: TGTGCCAGTATGACTAGCGGGGGGTCAACAGATACGCAGTATTTT.

This chain links TRBV21-1 with TRBJ1-6; the table's D call, TRBD1, has no DNA check behind it. TRBV21-1 counts as a pseudogene. The CDR3 covers 14 residues. The CDR3 loop reads CASLTGTGKSPLHF. The CDR3 nucleotides read TGTGCCAGCTTAACCGGGACAGGGAAATCACCCCTCCACTTT.

Written as DNA, the CDR3 is TGTGCCAGCAGCATAACTAGCGGAAGCACAGATACGCAGTATTTT. Protein sequence: CASSITSGSTDTQYF. The chain has TRBV7-6 and TRBJ2-3; 8 bases map to TRBD2. CDR1 and CDR2 from the germline V gene are SGHVS and FNYEAQ. The CDR3 is 15 amino acids. J was trimmed by 0 bases and V by 5 bases; bases with no gene match: 4.

The chain is built from TRBV9 and TRBJ1-2; D is unresolved. The germline gives CDR1 SGDLS, CDR2 YYNGEE. V lost 2 bases to trimming and J lost 1 base, with 0 bases between them. This CDR3 is built from 11 residues. CDR3 DNA: TGTGCCAGCAGCGTTAACTATGGCTACACCTTC. It codes for CASSVNYGYTF.

The V call is TRBV20-1, the J call TRBJ2-3; D gene ambiguous. V was shortened by 0 bases and J by 0 bases, with 10 bases between the two germline ends. This CDR3 contains 15 residues. Germline V lookup: CDR1 DFQATT, CDR2 SNEGSKA (reference sequence). The CDR3 coding sequence is TGCAGTGCTAGAGATTATCAGGCTAGCACAGATACGCAGTATTTT. This translates into CSARDYQASTDTQYF.

This clonotype occurred a few times. The chain combines TRBV5-5 with TRBJ2-6; possibly TRBD2 for D (5 bases). The ends were cut back, 4 bases at V and 0 bases at J, with 17 bases in the middle. This CDR3 comprises 18 residues. Germline CDR1 SGHKS, CDR2 YYEKEE (reference sequence). CDR3 bases: TGTGCCAGCAGCCCGAGGAGAGCCGGGGTCTCTGGGGCCAACGTCCTGACTTTC. As protein: CASSPRRAGVSGANVLTF.

A few counts support this clonotype. This rearrangement joins TRBV5-1 to TRBJ2-7; D gene uncertain. Trimming pared 1 base from V and 6 bases from J, leaving 11 bases between. The germline CDR1 and CDR2 sequences are SGHRS and YFSETQ. CDR3 length: 13 residues. The CDR3 bases are TGCGCCAGCAGCTTGAGGCCCTCTGGCGAGCAGTACTTC. Residues: CASSLRPSGEQYF.

In this sample, this clonotype turned up a few times. The CDR3 DNA reads TGTGCCAGCAGCCCGAGTGTGAGCTCCTACAATGAGCAGTTCTTC. Translated: CASSPSVSSYNEQFF. The chain carries TRBV7-6 and TRBJ2-1; no reliable D call. Deletions cut 5 bases from V and 0 bases from J, with 11 bases between. Per germline, CDR1 SGHVS and CDR2 FNYEAQ. There are 15 residues in the CDR3. The full variable domain, with the rest looked up from reference TRBV7-6 and TRBJ2-1, is GAGVSQSPRYKVTKRGQDVALRCDPISGHVSLYWYRQALGQGPEFLTYFNYEAQQDKSGLPNDRFSAERPEGSISTLTIQRTEQRDSAMYRCASSPSVSSYNEQFFGPGTRLTVL.

The V gene is TRBV3-1, the J gene TRBJ2-3; 7 nucleotides line up with TRBD1. The CDR3 consists of 16 residues. Germline CDR1 LGHDT, CDR2 YNNKEL (reference sequence). V lost 1 base to trimming and J lost 2 bases; unmatched junction nucleotides: 6. CDR3 coding DNA: TGTGCCAGCAGCCAAGTGCAGGGGGTTACCACAGATACGCAGTATTTT. Translated, it gives CASSQVQGVTTDTQYF.

V and J are TRBV6-2 or TRBV6-3 and TRBJ2-1; possibly TRBD2 for D (5 bases). The CDR3 contains 13 residues. Deletions cut 4 bases from V and 3 bases from J, with 7 bases between. Per the germline V gene, CDR1 is MNHEY and CDR2 is SVGEGT. The CDR3 DNA follows: TGTGCCAGCAGTTGGACTTACTACAATGAGCAGTTCTTC. This encodes CASSWTYYNEQFF.

The V gene is TRBV6-2 or TRBV6-3, the J gene TRBJ1-2; D gene unclear. The V end was cut by 5 bases, the J end by 5 bases, with 12 bases between. Germline V gene lookup returns CDR1 MNHEY and CDR2 SVGEGT. CDR3 size: 13 residues. CDR3 DNA: TGTGCCAGCAGTCACGGACTGAAATATGGCTACACCTTC. Protein: CASSHGLKYGYTF.